Listed here are 13 T cell receptor beta chains from one sample, sequenced in a study of CD8 T cells in Susac syndrome (dated by TCRdb to between 2018 and 2021). Library method: the immunoSEQ multiplex PCR assay. RNA was extracted using the RNeasy kit, and roughly 0.5 to 1 microgram was reverse transcribed with random hexamers. TCRdb took the public reads, trimmed them with fastp at Q25, ran MiXCR for clone calling and kept in-frame beta chains. CDR3 protein duplicates are merged, each entry listing the most common genes and DNA. Across this sample there are about 160,000 distinct CDR3 sequences, with around 93% seen only once. The top ten hold approximately 0.14% of the sample. Specimen: CD4+ T cells from PBMCs. The source of these receptors is a human donor in good health.

The gene calls are TRBV4-1 and TRBJ2-3, with a possible D match to TRBD2 (6 bases). Germline V gives CDR1 MGHRA, CDR2 YSYEKL. The V and J ends lost 3 bases and 2 bases respectively, with 12 bases between them. The CDR3 runs to 15 residues. The CDR3 region is CASSHQLAPTDTQYF. CDR3 DNA: TGCGCCAGCAGCCACCAACTAGCTCCCACAGATACGCAGTATTTT.

The rearrangement uses TRBV7-9 and TRBJ2-3, with D uncertain. V gave up 2 bases and J gave up 8 bases, with 8 bases separating them. CDR3 length: 12 residues. Germline loops: CDR1 SEHNR, CDR2 FQNEAQ (reference sequence). CDR3 sequence: CASSLQDGTQYF. The CDR3 DNA follows: TGTGCCAGCAGCTTACAGGATGGTACGCAGTATTTT. The complete variable domain, with remaining parts taken from reference TRBV7-9 and TRBJ2-3, reads DTGVSQNPRHKITKRGQNVTFRCDPISEHNRLYWYRQTLGQGPEFLTYFQNEAQLEKSRLLSDRFSAERPKGSFSTLEIQRTEQGDSAMYLCASSLQDGTQYFGPGTRLTVL.

The V and J genes are TRBV19 and TRBJ2-5, with 8 bases identical to TRBD1. V lost 6 bases, J lost 5 bases, and 2 bases stayed unmatched. This CDR3 spans 12 amino acids. Germline lookup yields CDR1 LNHDA and CDR2 SQIVND (reference sequence). CDR3 nucleotides: TGTGCCAGTAGCAGGGGGCGGGAGACCCAGTACTTC. This sequence encodes CASSRGRETQYF. Using reference TRBV19 and TRBJ2-5 for the parts outside the CDR3, the full variable domain is DGGITQSPKYLFRKEGQNVTLSCEQNLNHDAMYWYRQDPGQGLRLIYYSQIVNDFQKGDIAEGYSVSREKKESFPLTVTSAQKNPTAFYLCASSRGRETQYFGPGTRLLVL.

The chain couples TRBV3-1 to TRBJ2-7; maybe TRBD1 (6 bases). The V end was cut by 0 bases, the J end by 0 bases, with 12 bases between. Germline-derived CDR1 and CDR2 are LGHDT and YNNKEL (reference sequence). This CDR3 is 16 amino acids long. The CDR3 reads CASSQDRQASSYEQYF. The CDR3 nucleotides read TGTGCCAGCAGCCAAGACCGACAGGCGAGCTCCTACGAGCAGTACTTC.

CDR3 residues: CASSGGRANYGYTF. The DNA of the CDR3 is TGTGCCAGCAGCGGTGGCAGAGCTAACTATGGCTACACCTTC. The chain employs TRBV9 and TRBJ1-2, with D unclear. V was trimmed by 3 bases and J by 0 bases, leaving 9 bases between them. CDR3 length equals 14 residues. In germline, CDR1 is SGDLS, CDR2 YYNGEE.

The CDR3 DNA follows: TGTGCCAGCAGTTTTTCCCGCACTTCCGGGGGGGCGTGGGCAGATACGCAGTATTTT. Protein product: CASSFSRTSGGAWADTQYF. The chain couples TRBV12-3 or TRBV12-4 to TRBJ2-3; 8 bases map to TRBD2. CDR3 size: 19 residues. The V segment lost 3 bases and the J segment 4 bases; nucleotides outside the gene matches: 18.

The V and J genes are TRBV6-1 and TRBJ2-7; unclear D gene. The germline V gene has CDR1 MNHNS and CDR2 SASEGT. The CDR3 covers 13 residues. V was shortened by 6 bases and J by 6 bases, with 15 bases between the two germline ends. This CDR3 reads CASRVSPFLEQYF. The CDR3 coding sequence is TGTGCCAGCAGAGTGTCCCCCTTCCTCGAGCAGTACTTC.

The J gene is TRBJ1-6, the V gene TRBV19; D possibly corresponds to TRBD1 (6 bases). This CDR3 contains 14 residues. V lost 4 bases, J lost 12 bases, and 16 bases lay in between. Germline assignment: CDR1 LNHDA and CDR2 SQIVND (reference sequence). Written as DNA, the CDR3 is TGTGCCAGTAGTAAGCACAGGGACCAGCAACCCCTCCACTTT. Protein product: CASSKHRDQQPLHF.

This clonotype has just one count. V gene TRBV6-5 combines with J gene TRBJ2-5, with 8 bases matching TRBD2. V gave up 4 bases and J gave up 4 bases; unmatched junction bases: 8. This CDR3 has 15 amino acids. CDR1 MNHEY and CDR2 SVGAGI come from the germline V gene. The CDR3 DNA reads as TGTGCCAGCAGTTCTTATCGGGGGGGCGTAGAGACCCAGTACTTC. Protein: CASSSYRGGVETQYF.

The chain couples TRBV6-5 to TRBJ1-6; D is unclear. The germline gives CDR1 MNHEY, CDR2 SVGAGI. Trimming stripped 0 bases from V and 9 bases from J, with 15 bases between. The CDR3 sequence is 16 residues long. CDR3 in DNA: TGTGCCAGCAGTTACTCGATGTCGGTCCGCAGTTCACCCCTCCACTTT. Its translation is CASSYSMSVRSSPLHF.

The V and J genes are TRBV2 and TRBJ1-5; D unresolved. The ends were cut back, 5 bases at V and 0 bases at J, with 17 bases in the middle. This CDR3 is 17 amino acids long. Germline-derived CDR1 and CDR2 are SNHLY and FYNNEI. This CDR3 reads CASSKKIARTSNQPQHF. CDR3 sequence (DNA): TGTGCCAGCAGTAAAAAAATCGCCAGGACTAGCAATCAGCCCCAGCATTTT.

This chain joins TRBV10-3 and TRBJ2-2, with a tentative D call TRBD2 (5 bases). Germline V gene lookup returns CDR1 ENHRY and CDR2 SYGVKD. The ends were cut back, 3 bases at V and 6 bases at J, with 14 bases in the middle. CDR3 size: 15 residues. CDR3 in DNA: TGTGCCATCAGTGAACGCCCCTCGGAGGCCGGGGAGCTGTTTTTT. Its translation: CAISERPSEAGELFF.

The chain links TRBV5-4 to TRBJ2-1, with TRBD1 matching over 8 bases. The V gene's germline CDR1 is SGHNT and CDR2 YYREEE (reference sequence). V lost 3 bases to trimming and J lost 7 bases; unmatched junction nucleotides: 6. The CDR3 consists of 14 residues. CDR3 loop: CASSYDRGSNEQFF. The CDR3 region has the DNA TGTGCCAGCAGCTACGACAGGGGCTCGAATGAGCAGTTCTTC.